This T cell receptor (beta chain) was captured by sequencing in a study of cytomegalovirus exposure and HLA in healthy donors. Notes on the study in general: The classifier was said to identify cytomegalovirus status with high specificity and sensitivity. There were some 150 TCR beta chains listed as cytomegalovirus-associated. A later analysis found first-cohort TCR clusters tended to co-occur in the 90 to 150 validation repertoires. Generally TCR sequences proved uncommon, though certain public TCRs appeared in numerous donors.

With respect to this clone: Antigen unknown.

TCRdb keeps only in-frame clones here, not all; method: immunoSEQ multiplex PCR. Of about 50,000 clones listed, roughly 93% are singletons. CDR1 and CDR2 from the germline V gene are LNHDA and SQIVND (reference sequence). The CDR3 is 16 residues long. The trim removed 2 bases at V and 2 bases at J, leaving 6 bases unmatched. The chain joins TRBV19 to TRBJ2-3, with 8 bases aligning to TRBD2. The receptor was derived from a woman under 30 in good health and CMV-seropositive. The specimen was PBMCs. Here the CDR3 reads CASSITGGGLTDTQYF. The CDR3 DNA sequence: TGTGCCAGTAGTATAACCGGCGGGGGGCTCACAGATACGCAGTATTTT.